This T cell receptor (beta chain) is from a study of metastatic and nonmetastatic thyroid tumors. Background on the study: The comparison covered peripheral blood and tumor or nodule tissue in malignant and benign thyroid patients.

The CDR3 is 16 amino acids. V was cut by 6 bases and J by 2 bases, with 20 bases left in between. Germline CDR1 and CDR2: MNHNS and SASEGT. In this sample, this clone turned up a few times. Original data processing: Researchers built a distant-metastasis classifier for papillary thyroid cancer that drew on CDR3 differences across clinicopathological groups. TCRdb re-clonotyped the PCR reads through MiXCR. The V and J calls here are based on TCRdb, not the publication. The table includes more than 65,000 clones, approximately 15% detected once. Thyroid surgery had not been preceded by any treatment in any patient.

The chain is built from TRBV6-1 and TRBJ2-7; D assignment may be TRBD1 or TRBD2 (5 bases each). The clonotype was recovered from a male donor with papillary thyroid cancer or a benign thyroid nodule (not recorded which). Some clones in this sample may be carry-over from other donors' samples. Sequencing was carried out using blood. The CDR3 is CASRTSFGTETYEQYF. CDR3 sequence (DNA): TGTGCCAGCAGGACGAGCTTCGGGACGGAAACCTACGAGCAGTACTTC.